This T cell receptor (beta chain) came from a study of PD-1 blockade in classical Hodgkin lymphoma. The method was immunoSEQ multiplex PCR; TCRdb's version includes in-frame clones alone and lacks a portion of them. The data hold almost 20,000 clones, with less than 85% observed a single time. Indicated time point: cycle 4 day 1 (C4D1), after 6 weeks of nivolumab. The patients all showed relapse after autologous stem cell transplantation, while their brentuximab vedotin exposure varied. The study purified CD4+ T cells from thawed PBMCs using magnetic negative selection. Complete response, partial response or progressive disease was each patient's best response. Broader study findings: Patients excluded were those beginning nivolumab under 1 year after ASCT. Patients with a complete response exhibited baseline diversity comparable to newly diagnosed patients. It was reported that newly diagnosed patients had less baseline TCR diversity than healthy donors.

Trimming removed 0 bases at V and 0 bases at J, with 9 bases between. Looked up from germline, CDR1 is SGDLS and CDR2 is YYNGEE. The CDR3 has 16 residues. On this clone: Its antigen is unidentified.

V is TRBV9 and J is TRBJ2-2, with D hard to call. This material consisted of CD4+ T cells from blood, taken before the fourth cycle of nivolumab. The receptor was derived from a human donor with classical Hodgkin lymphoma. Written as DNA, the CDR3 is TGTGCCAGCAGCGTAGTGGGCCCCGCGAACACCGGGGAGCTGTTTTTT. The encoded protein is CASSVVGPANTGELFF.